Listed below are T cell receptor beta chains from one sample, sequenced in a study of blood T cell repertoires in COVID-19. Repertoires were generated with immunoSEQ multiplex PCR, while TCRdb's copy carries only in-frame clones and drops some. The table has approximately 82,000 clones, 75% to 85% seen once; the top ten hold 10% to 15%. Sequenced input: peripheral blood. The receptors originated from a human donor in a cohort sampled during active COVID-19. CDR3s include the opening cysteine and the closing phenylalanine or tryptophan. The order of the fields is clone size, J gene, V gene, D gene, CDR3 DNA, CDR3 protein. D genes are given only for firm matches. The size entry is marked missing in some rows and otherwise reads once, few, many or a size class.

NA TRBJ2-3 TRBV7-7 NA TGTGCTAGCAGCTCGCTAGGGCCGGGGGGCACAGATACGCAGTATTTT CASSSLGPGGTDTQYF
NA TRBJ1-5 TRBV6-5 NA TGTGCCAGCACCACGGGGGGAAGGCTCAATCAGCCCCAGCATTTT CASTTGGRLNQPQHF
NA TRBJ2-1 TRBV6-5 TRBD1 TGTGCCAGCAGTATCCTTCGGGACAGGGGGTATGAGCAGTTCTTC CASSILRDRGYEQFF
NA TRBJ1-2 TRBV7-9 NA TGTGCCAGCAGCTCGACAGGCCCCTATGGCTACACCTTC CASSSTGPYGYTF
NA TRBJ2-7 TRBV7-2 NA TGTGCCAGCACCGAAAATAGAGCTGGAGGGAACGAGCAGTACTTC CASTENRAGGNEQYF
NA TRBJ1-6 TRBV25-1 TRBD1 TGTGCCAGCACACAGGGGAAGAATTCACCCCTCCACTTT CASTQGKNSPLHF
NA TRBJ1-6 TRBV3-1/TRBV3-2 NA TGTGCCAGCAGCATTGACAGGAGCTCCTATAATTCACCCCTCCACTTT CASSIDRSSYNSPLHF
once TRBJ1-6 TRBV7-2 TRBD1 TGTGCCAGCAGCTTAGCTCGACAGGGGATCCTCCACTTT CASSLARQGILHF
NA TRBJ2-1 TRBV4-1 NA TGCGCCAGCAGCCAAGATGCGGGCCCCTCCTACAATGAGCAGTTCTTC CASSQDAGPSYNEQFF
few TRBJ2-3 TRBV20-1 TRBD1 TGCAGTGCTAGTTCCGGGACAGGAATTTTCGGCGCAGATACGCAGTATTTT CSASSGTGIFGADTQYF
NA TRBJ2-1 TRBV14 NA TGTGCCAGCAGCCAAGTTTACTCCTACAATGAGCAGTTCTTC CASSQVYSYNEQFF
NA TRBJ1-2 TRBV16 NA TGTGCCAGCAGTCCTCCGTGGTGGGGGCACGGCTATGGCTACACCTTC CASSPPWWGHGYGYTF
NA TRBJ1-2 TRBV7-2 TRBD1 TGTGCCAGCAGCTTCAAACAGGGGCCATCGAGGGGCTACACCTTC CASSFKQGPSRGYTF
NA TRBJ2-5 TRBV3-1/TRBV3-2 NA TGTGCCAGCAGCCAAGGTACAGAACAAGAGACCCAGTACTTC CASSQGTEQETQYF